Sequencing of this T cell receptor (beta chain) was carried out in a study of T cell repertoires in cytomegalovirus infection (dated by TCRdb to the late 2010s). Concerning the study at large: Donor HLA type was relevant to the analysis, as public TCR beta signatures indicated carriage of CMV infection together with the matching HLA type. The paper as a whole reports these results and caveats: The ex vivo response was dominated by HLA-C-restricted CMV-specific TCR beta clonotypes, which also provided the single most frequent clonotype in two of eight donors. Carriers of CMV infection plus the relevant HLA type were discriminated by the cumulative frequency of public TCR beta family members in the study cohort and in an independent roughly 340-donor cohort.

The sequencing machine was an Illumina HiSeq 1500. The public reads were quality trimmed at Q25 with fastp and then assembled into clones with MiXCR by TCRdb, keeping productive beta chains. Rows are unified per CDR3 protein, each entry keeping the most common DNA and genes. The sample table holds 150,000 to 190,000 distinct CDR3 sequences, of which roughly a quarter were seen once. The top ten hold 10% to 11% of the sample. This clonotype was observed at least ten times. The clone's antigen remains unknown. Base qualities are not provided; no much larger clone lies one nucleotide away. The TCR sequence derives from a human donor in good health (CMV status not recorded). Some clones in this sample may be carry-over from other donors' samples. The sample was PBMCs.

The CDR3 protein is CASSFRPGLAGRDEQFF. The DNA sequence is given as TGTGCCAGCAGCTTCAGGCCCGGACTAGCGGGACGGGATGAGCAGTTCTTC. Here the chain combines TRBV7-2 and TRBJ2-1; 12 central bases correspond to TRBD2. The germline V end is reduced by 3 bases and the J end by 8 bases; junction bases left unmatched: 11. The CDR3 starts with the cysteine, ends with the phenylalanine, and has 17 residues. The DNA shown is the 51-base CDR3, in frame from base 1. CDR1 SGHTA and CDR2 FQGNSA are derived from the germline V gene.